Below are 32 T cell receptor beta chains sequenced from a single sample in a study of T cells in Graves' hyperthyroidism and ophthalmopathy (dated by TCRdb to about 2019). Library preparation was by multiplex PCR. TCRdb names Illumina HiSeq 2000 as the instrument used. Amplification of TCR beta CDR3 regions was carried out from RNA transcripts. For the first round of RT-PCR on the TCR CDR3, the HTBI primer set was used together with the Qiagen OneStep RT-PCR kit. TCRdb reprocessing: public reads trimmed at Q25 with fastp, clones called with MiXCR, in-frame beta chains kept. CDR3 protein sequences are deduplicated, and each keeps its most common genes and DNA. The sample table lists 300,000 to 450,000 distinct CDR3 sequences, 15% to 20% of them with a count of one. Jointly, the top ten make up around 15% of the sample. Specimen: blood. The receptors derive from a woman aged 40 to 49 with Graves' ophthalmopathy.

Ten or more counts support this clonotype. V is TRBV27 and J is TRBJ2-1, with a weak D call TRBD2 (5 bases). Germline loops: CDR1 MNHEY, CDR2 SMNVEV (reference sequence). V lost 5 bases, J lost 9 bases, and 20 bases lay in between. The CDR3 is 15 residues long. As DNA, the CDR3 is TGTGCCAGCAGTCCCGGGTCGCTTCCGGGGATTGAGCAGTTCTTC. Amino acid sequence: CASSPGSLPGIEQFF.

This clonotype was seen at least ten times. The genes are TRBV19 and TRBJ2-3, with 9 bases that match TRBD2. Germline values: CDR1 LNHDA, CDR2 SQIVND (reference sequence). The CDR3 length is 13 residues. With 7 bases clipped from V and 4 bases from J, the junction kept 3 bases outside the gene matches. Here the CDR3 reads CASNAGGPDTQYF. Written as DNA, the CDR3 is TGTGCCAGTAACGCGGGAGGGCCAGATACGCAGTATTTT. Full variable domain (missing parts from reference TRBV19 and TRBJ2-3): DGGITQSPKYLFRKEGQNVTLSCEQNLNHDAMYWYRQDPGQGLRLIYYSQIVNDFQKGDIAEGYSVSREKKESFPLTVTSAQKNPTAFYLCASNAGGPDTQYFGPGTRLTVL.

In this sample, this clonotype turned up many times. J is TRBJ1-2 and V is TRBV12-3 or TRBV12-4, with D unclear. The CDR3 sequence is 14 residues long. The V and J ends lost 1 base and 1 base respectively, with 7 bases between them. Here the CDR3 DNA reads TGTGCCAGCAGTTTAGTCCACGTTAACTATGGCTACACCTTC. It specifies CASSLVHVNYGYTF.

The gene calls are TRBV6-1 and TRBJ2-7; tentatively, D is TRBD1 (6 bases). Germline values: CDR1 MNHNS, CDR2 SASEGT. Trimming shortened V by 6 bases and J by 6 bases, and 15 bases separated the two germline ends. The CDR3 sequence is 13 residues long. The CDR3 region is CASRDRGGSEQYF. As DNA, the CDR3 is TGTGCCAGCAGAGACCGAGGGGGATCCGAGCAGTACTTC.

This clonotype came up many times. The rearrangement links TRBV6-5 to TRBJ1-5; D not resolved. Trimming stripped 8 bases from V and 3 bases from J, with 14 bases between. The CDR3 has 14 amino acids. CDR1 and CDR2 (germline): MNHEY, SVGAGI. CDR3 DNA: TGTGCCAGCTGTTCAGGAGCGATCAATCAGCCCCAGCATTTT. It specifies CASCSGAINQPQHF.

This clonotype was observed a handful of times. The chain carries TRBV6-1 and TRBJ1-3; D remains ambiguous. The CDR3 length is 16 residues. Per the germline V gene, CDR1 is MNHNS and CDR2 is SASEGT. V was cut by 7 bases and J by 1 base, with 17 bases left in between. CDR3 coding DNA: TGTGCCAGCAAGGAGGAAATAAGTATTTCTGGAAACACCATATATTTT. Amino acids: CASKEEISISGNTIYF.

This clonotype was picked up many times. This chain uses TRBV11-1 with TRBJ2-7; a weak D match, TRBD2 (6 bases). This CDR3 region has 16 residues. CDR1 and CDR2 (germline): SGHAT, FQDESV (reference sequence). V was trimmed by 5 bases and J by 1 base, leaving 18 bases between them. In DNA form, the CDR3 reads TGTGCCAGCAGCAGGAGGGACTCGCCCCCATCCTACGAGCAGTACTTC. Its translation: CASSRRDSPPSYEQYF.

The rearrangement joins TRBV29-1 to TRBJ2-7, with D perhaps given as TRBD1 or TRBD2 (5 bases each). This CDR3 is built from 12 residues. V shed 3 bases and J shed 3 bases, with 9 bases lying between them. Looked up from germline, CDR1 is SQVTM and CDR2 is ANQGSEA. Here the CDR3 reads CSVDSGSYEQYF. In nucleotides, the CDR3 is TGCAGCGTTGATTCAGGGAGCTACGAGCAGTACTTC.

This clonotype has a count of ten or more. The chain has TRBV27 and TRBJ1-5; 12 nucleotides align to TRBD1. Unmatched junction bases numbered 6, after V lost 3 bases and J lost 6 bases. The CDR3 loop spans 16 amino acids. Germline-derived CDR1 and CDR2 are MNHEY and SMNVEV (reference sequence). Written as DNA, the CDR3 is TGTGCCAGCAGTTTCATGGGACAGGGGGCTAGTCAGCCCCAGCATTTT. It encodes CASSFMGQGASQPQHF.

Many counts were recorded for this clonotype. The genes are TRBV12-3 or TRBV12-4 and TRBJ2-2; D is unresolved. The CDR3 runs to 15 residues. The V and J ends lost 5 bases and 2 bases respectively, with 12 bases between them. The CDR3: CASSAPTGNTGELFF. CDR3 in DNA: TGTGCCAGCAGTGCCCCGACTGGAAACACCGGGGAGCTGTTTTTT.

The V call is TRBV30, the J call TRBJ2-7; 9 bases fit TRBD2. CDR1 GTSNPN and CDR2 SVGIG come from the germline V gene (reference sequence). V was clipped by 1 base and J by 1 base; unmatched bases: 2. The CDR3 consists of 14 residues. CDR3 residues: CAWSATSGSYEQYF. CDR3 in DNA: TGTGCCTGGAGTGCCACTAGCGGGTCCTACGAGCAGTACTTC.

This clonotype was counted ten times or more. The chain is built from TRBV12-3 or TRBV12-4 and TRBJ2-2; perhaps D is TRBD1 or TRBD2 (5 bases each). The CDR3 extends over 15 amino acids. V lost 3 bases and J 3 bases, leaving 11 bases between the germline ends. The DNA for the CDR3 is TGTGCCAGCAGTTTTGCCGGGACCCACACCGGGGAGCTGTTTTTT. It translates to CASSFAGTHTGELFF.

This clonotype was counted many times. The chain's CDR3 is CSAPGEGLDGTQYF. The CDR3 DNA is TGCAGTGCCCCAGGGGAGGGTTTGGATGGGACCCAGTACTTC. The chain employs TRBV20-1 and TRBJ2-5; tentative D call: TRBD2 (7 bases). CDR3 length: 14 amino acids. The germline V and J ends were trimmed by 6 bases and 7 bases, with 21 bases remaining between them. The V gene's germline CDR1 is DFQATT and CDR2 SNEGSKA (reference sequence).

This clonotype occurred many times. This chain connects TRBV14 to TRBJ1-2; a possible D gene is TRBD1 (6 bases). V was clipped by 1 base and J by 4 bases, with 10 bases between them. Germline V gene lookup returns CDR1 SGHDN and CDR2 FVKESK. This CDR3 has 14 amino acids. CDR3 region: CASSQAGALYGYTF. In DNA, the CDR3 is TGTGCCAGCAGCCAAGCAGGGGCCCTCTATGGCTACACCTTC. Full variable domain (outside the CDR3, taken from reference TRBV14 and TRBJ1-2): EAGVTQFPSHSVIEKGQTVTLRCDPISGHDNLYWYRRVMGKEIKFLLHFVKESKQDESGMPNNRFLAERTGGTYSTLKVQPAELEDSGVYFCASSQAGALYGYTFGSGTRLTVV.

There are a few counts of this clonotype. At one of its ends the junction is not consistent with the germline gene, which may arise from a read error. The chain combines TRBV13 with TRBJ1-1; D may be TRBD1 (6 bases). Germline CDR1 and CDR2: PRHDT and FYEKMQ (reference sequence). CDR3 length equals 17 residues. The CDR3 DNA sequence: TGTGCCAGCGGCTTAGGTACAGGGTGGGTGAGTGGCACTGAAGCTTTCTTT. Encoded protein: CASGLGTGWVSGTEAFF.

This clonotype was seen ten or more times. The V call is TRBV7-2, the J call TRBJ2-5, with 7 bases matching TRBD1. Germline V gives CDR1 SGHTA, CDR2 FQGNSA. J gave up 3 bases and V 5 bases, and 18 bases lay outside the gene matches. The CDR3 has 18 amino acids. CDR3 nucleotide sequence: TGTGCCAGCAGCACCGGGACAGCGCACCGAGTTCAGAAAGAGACCCAGTACTTC. Encoded protein: CASSTGTAHRVQKETQYF.

The V call is TRBV20-1, the J call TRBJ1-2; perhaps TRBD1 as D (5 bases). Per the germline V gene, CDR1 is DFQATT and CDR2 is SNEGSKA (reference sequence). Trimming cost V 7 bases and J 6 bases, with 12 bases left between them. The CDR3 sequence is 11 residues long. CDR3 coding DNA: TGCAGTGTCACCCAGGGACATGGCTACACCTTC. Amino acid sequence: CSVTQGHGYTF.

The genes are TRBV12-3 or TRBV12-4 and TRBJ2-7; weak D call: TRBD1 (6 bases). The CDR3 covers 15 residues. V shed 2 bases and J shed 1 base, with 12 bases lying between them. CDR3 amino acids: CASSLSPGASYEQYF. The CDR3 DNA reads as TGTGCCAGCAGTTTAAGCCCAGGGGCATCCTACGAGCAGTACTTC.

The rearrangement joins TRBV28 to TRBJ1-1, with a weak D call TRBD1 (5 bases). The germline V gene encodes CDR1 MDHEN and CDR2 SYDVKM. The germline V and J ends were trimmed by 2 bases and 10 bases, with 20 bases remaining between them. The CDR3 extends over 15 amino acids. CDR3 sequence reads: CASSLPGIEVQGAFF. The CDR3 DNA reads as TGTGCCAGCAGTTTACCTGGGATAGAGGTTCAGGGAGCTTTCTTT. The entire variable domain, with the rest obtained from reference TRBV28 and TRBJ1-1, is as follows: DVKVTQSSRYLVKRTGEKVFLECVQDMDHENMFWYRQDPGLGLRLIYFSYDVKMKEKGDIPEGYSVSREKKERFSLILESASTNQTSMYLCASSLPGIEVQGAFFGQGTRLTVV.

The table lists this clonotype with many counts. The chain employs TRBV20-1 and TRBJ2-5; weak D call: TRBD2 (5 bases). Deletions cut 3 bases from V and 4 bases from J, with 12 bases between. CDR1 is DFQATT, CDR2 SNEGSKA, per germline (reference sequence). There are 13 residues in the CDR3. DNA for the CDR3: TGCAGTGCTAGTGAAATCGGAGGAGAGACCCAGTACTTC. Its translation: CSASEIGGETQYF.

Many counts were recorded for this clonotype. The V call is TRBV4-3, the J call TRBJ2-6; D unclear. The V gene lost 1 base and the J gene lost 2 bases, with 6 bases spanning the gap. The germline V gene encodes CDR1 LGHNA and CDR2 YSLEER. This CDR3 comprises 15 residues. The CDR3: CASSQVGAGANVLTF. The CDR3 region has the DNA TGCGCCAGCAGCCAAGTTGGCGCTGGGGCCAACGTCCTGACTTTC.

This clonotype was recorded many times. This chain uses TRBV29-1 with TRBJ2-2, with D perhaps matching TRBD1 or TRBD2 (5 bases each). The V gene lost 7 bases and the J gene lost 6 bases, with 12 bases spanning the gap. CDR1 and CDR2 from the germline V gene are SQVTM and ANQGSEA. This CDR3 contains 12 residues. The CDR3 spells CSGTRGPGELFF. The CDR3 DNA reads TGCAGCGGGACGAGGGGACCCGGGGAGCTGTTTTTT.

The rearrangement links TRBV28 to TRBJ2-7; perhaps TRBD1 as D (6 bases). The germline V gene has CDR1 MDHEN and CDR2 SYDVKM. This CDR3 has 16 amino acids. Trimming shortened V by 4 bases and J by 10 bases, and 26 bases separated the two germline ends. CDR3 amino acids: CASSSSRGQLLGDQYF. DNA of the CDR3: TGTGCCAGCAGTTCCTCCCGTGGACAGCTATTAGGCGATCAGTACTTC. The variable domain in full, with the rest retrieved from reference TRBV28 and TRBJ2-7, is DVKVTQSSRYLVKRTGEKVFLECVQDMDHENMFWYRQDPGLGLRLIYFSYDVKMKEKGDIPEGYSVSREKKERFSLILESASTNQTSMYLCASSSSRGQLLGDQYFGPGTRLTVT.

This clonotype was recorded many times. The rearrangement uses TRBV27 and TRBJ2-5, with TRBD2 identical over 12 bases. The CDR3 consists of 16 residues. V dropped 5 bases and J dropped 0; count of bases not matched to a gene: 4. The germline CDR1 and CDR2 sequences are MNHEY and SMNVEV (reference sequence). CDR3 sequence (DNA): TGTGCCAGCAGTCCAACTAGCGGGAGGTACCAAGAGACCCAGTACTTC. As protein: CASSPTSGRYQETQYF.

This clonotype has at least ten counts. The rearrangement uses TRBV20-1 and TRBJ2-7; TRBD1 matches at 10 bases. The CDR3 covers 15 residues. Looked up from germline, CDR1 is DFQATT and CDR2 is SNEGSKA (reference sequence). Trimming removed 1 base from V and 3 bases from J; junction bases left unmatched: 6. Here the CDR3 reads CSARANWDRGYEQYF. As DNA, the CDR3 is TGCAGTGCTAGAGCTAATTGGGACAGGGGCTACGAGCAGTACTTC.

This clonotype showed up many times. The gene calls are TRBV6-1 and TRBJ1-5; possibly TRBD1 for D (5 bases). Looked up from germline, CDR1 is MNHNS and CDR2 is SASEGT. Between the trimmed V and J ends, which lost 8 bases and 2 bases, there was a span of 10 bases. The CDR3 is 13 residues long. The CDR3 region is CASAGHGNQPQHF. CDR3 in DNA: TGTGCCAGCGCAGGGCACGGCAATCAGCCCCAGCATTTT.

This clonotype has a count of ten or more. The chain has TRBV7-8 and TRBJ1-5; D might be TRBD1 (6 bases). Looked up from germline, CDR1 is SGHVS and CDR2 is FQNEAQ. The CDR3 loop spans 16 amino acids. Trimming left V 6 bases short and J 2 bases short, with 17 bases between. CDR3 residues: CASSPPRGGGNQPQHF. DNA for the CDR3: TGTGCCAGCAGTCCACCGAGGGGGGGAGGCAATCAGCCCCAGCATTTT.

In this sample, this clonotype turned up many times. J is TRBJ2-7 and V is TRBV6-1; D is unclear. This CDR3 is built from 14 residues. CDR1 MNHNS and CDR2 SASEGT come from the germline V gene. V dropped 6 bases and J dropped 5 bases, with 17 bases sitting between them. The CDR3 spells CASSSALTPHEQYF. CDR3 nucleotide sequence: TGTGCCAGCAGCTCGGCACTGACCCCCCACGAGCAGTACTTC.

Many counts were recorded for this clonotype. The chain has TRBV12-3 or TRBV12-4 and TRBJ1-2; possibly TRBD1 for D (6 bases). V was pared by 6 bases and J by 2 bases, with 10 bases between. This CDR3 region has 13 residues. Written as DNA, the CDR3 is TGTGCCAGCAGGCCCAGGGGAAACTATGGCTACACCTTC. Translated: CASRPRGNYGYTF.

There are many counts of this clonotype. V gene TRBV27 combines with J gene TRBJ1-3, with TRBD1 matching over 9 bases. V lost 6 bases to trimming and J lost 7 bases; unmatched junction nucleotides: 10. Germline V lookup: CDR1 MNHEY, CDR2 SMNVEV (reference sequence). This CDR3 spans 15 amino acids. CDR3 DNA sequence: TGTGCCAGCAGATCCCTCGGGACAGGGATCAACACCATATATTTT. Residues: CASRSLGTGINTIYF.

This clonotype was counted ten times or more. The rearrangement uses TRBV6-5 and TRBJ2-5; D is ambiguous. The germline V gene encodes CDR1 MNHEY and CDR2 SVGAGI. This CDR3 spans 13 amino acids. The germline V and J ends were trimmed by 3 bases and 1 base, with 6 bases remaining between them. CDR3 sequence: CASSYVAQETQYF. DNA for the CDR3: TGTGCCAGCAGTTATGTAGCCCAAGAGACCCAGTACTTC.

This clonotype was recorded many times. The chain has TRBV27 and TRBJ2-7, with 9 bases fitting TRBD1. With V trimmed by 3 bases and J by 3 bases, 3 bases remained unmatched. Per the germline V gene, CDR1 is MNHEY and CDR2 is SMNVEV (reference sequence). CDR3 length: 14 amino acids. CDR3 protein: CASSFRDRVYEQYF. The CDR3 DNA follows: TGTGCCAGCAGTTTCCGGGACAGGGTCTACGAGCAGTACTTC.